Listed below are T cell receptor beta chains from one sample, sequenced in a study of shared clonotypes between healthy human individuals. Sequencing used immunoSEQ multiplex PCR; TCRdb keeps in-frame clones, though not all of them. Found here are about 480,000 clones, almost 80% of them singletons; the top ten hold around 12%. The sequenced sample was PBMCs. The receptor set was obtained from a woman in her 40s in good health. Some clones in this sample may be carry-over from other donors' samples. Both conserved end residues are trimmed from each CDR3.

V: TRBV30; J: TRBJ1-2; CDR3: ASAGQGDYGYT
V: TRBV5-6; J: TRBJ1-2; CDR3: ASSYERTDHYGYT
V: TRBV29-1; J: TRBJ2-5; CDR3: SVERSGREVETQY
V: TRBV5-1; J: TRBJ2-7; CDR3: ASSLTTGTYEQY
V: TRBV11-2; J: TRBJ2-5; CDR3: ASSQGGRQETQY
V: TRBV7-2; J: TRBJ2-3; CDR3: ASSLSGGLDTQY
V: TRBV7-9; J: TRBJ2-3; CDR3: ASSLGLGLTLTDTQY
V: TRBV27; J: TRBJ2-7; CDR3: ASARTGYNEQY
V: TRBV28; J: TRBJ2-7; CDR3: ASSSLGPYEQY
V: TRBV10-3; J: TRBJ1-5; CDR3: ASSGQTGHSQPQH
V: TRBV18; J: TRBJ1-1; CDR3: ASSGQGLNTEAF
V: TRBV28; J: TRBJ2-5; CDR3: ASSHEGQTQY
V: TRBV28; J: TRBJ2-3; CDR3: ASSLDGRGWGTDTQY
V: TRBV4-2; J: TRBJ2-2; CDR3: ASSLRNRQAPNTGELF
V: TRBV30; J: TRBJ1-1; CDR3: AWSRGQTNTEAF
V: TRBV6-5; J: TRBJ2-5; CDR3: ASRAGGVPETQY
V: TRBV6-6; J: TRBJ2-1; CDR3: ASSLTSGRLNEQF
V: TRBV9; J: TRBJ2-6; CDR3: ASRYDRRSGANVLT
V: TRBV19; J: TRBJ2-5; CDR3: ASSPGWGGETQY
V: TRBV29-1; J: TRBJ2-3; CDR3: SVEGSTITYTTDTQY
V: TRBV7-3; J: TRBJ1-2; CDR3: ASSPDRNYGYT
V: TRBV11-2; J: TRBJ2-1; CDR3: ASSLVPVNEQF
V: TRBV10-3; J: TRBJ1-3; CDR3: AISVTPGRAGNTIY
V: TRBV5-4; J: TRBJ2-3; CDR3: ASSSQAGRTDTQY
V: TRBV2; J: TRBJ1-5; CDR3: ASTQSTVSNQPQH
V: TRBV11-2; J: TRBJ2-3; CDR3: ASSPSGTGVYTQY
V: TRBV29-1; J: TRBJ2-1; CDR3: SVEGLVAGGPGNEQF
V: TRBV30; J: TRBJ2-2; CDR3: ASLAGGDANTGELF
V: TRBV28; J: TRBJ1-4; CDR3: ASRVPNGLVF
V: TRBV4-1; J: TRBJ2-7; CDR3: ASSLERGSYEQY
V: TRBV11-2; J: TRBJ2-2; CDR3: ASSSQGFAGELF
V: TRBV19; J: TRBJ2-5; CDR3: ASRPGVWQETQY
V: TRBV23-1; J: TRBJ2-1; CDR3: ASSQSGRMGSNEQF